The 19 T cell receptor beta chains listed next were all sequenced from one sample in a study of T-cell reconstitution after alpha-beta-depleted transplantation in children. Unique molecular identifiers were built into the TCRbeta library. TCRdb reanalysed the PCR reads using MiXCR and keeps one entry per CDR3 protein. The table lists 150,000 to 250,000 distinct CDR3 sequences, around 5.9% of them singletons. Here the sequenced sample was PBMCs, taken before TCRalphabeta/CD19-depleted stem cell transplant. These receptor sequences come from a girl less than two years old with combined immunodeficiency, due to receive a stem cell transplant.

This clonotype has at least ten counts. The V and J genes are TRBV5-1 and TRBJ2-5; D is uncertain. The CDR3 runs to 13 residues. With 1 base removed from V and 5 bases from J, the gap between germline ends came to 9 bases. Germline V gene data show CDR1 as SGHRS and CDR2 as YFSETQ. As DNA, the CDR3 is TGCGCCAGCAGCTTGTTTGTGGGTGAGACCCAGTACTTC. This gives the protein CASSLFVGETQYF. The variable domain in full, completed from reference TRBV5-1 and TRBJ2-5, reads KAGVTQTPRYLIKTRGQQVTLSCSPISGHRSVSWYQQTPGQGLQFLFEYFSETQRNKGNFPGRFSGRQFSNSRSEMNVSTLELGDSALYLCASSLFVGETQYFGPGTRLLVL.

This clonotype has ten or more counts. The rearrangement joins TRBV25-1 to TRBJ2-1, with TRBD2 identical over 7 bases. The V gene's germline CDR1 is MGHDK and CDR2 SYGVNS. This CDR3 has 14 residues. J was trimmed by 8 bases and V by 1 base; bases with no gene match: 5. The CDR3 spells CASSEWAGADEQFF. The CDR3 DNA is TGTGCCAGCAGTGAATGGGCGGGAGCCGATGAGCAGTTCTTC. The full variable domain, with the rest looked up from reference TRBV25-1 and TRBJ2-1, is EADIYQTPRYLVIGTGKKITLECSQTMGHDKMYWYQQDPGMELHLIHYSYGVNSTEKGDLSSESTVSRIRTEHFPLTLESARPSHTSQYLCASSEWAGADEQFFGPGTRLTVL.

This clonotype was counted between two and nine times. V gene TRBV5-1 combines with J gene TRBJ2-4, with 8 bases lining up with TRBD1. Germline V gives CDR1 SGHRS, CDR2 YFSETQ. After removal of 0 bases from V and 8 bases from J, the junction contained 10 bases not matched to a gene. The CDR3 has 16 amino acids. Written as DNA, the CDR3 is TGCGCCAGCAGCTTGGGGGGGACAGGACAACAAGACATTCAGTACTTC. It encodes CASSLGGTGQQDIQYF.

This clonotype has a count of ten or more. This sequence joins TRBV12-3 or TRBV12-4 and TRBJ2-7; no reliable D call. The CDR3 is 12 residues long. V was trimmed by 5 bases and J by 3 bases, leaving 8 bases between them. CDR3 amino acids: CASSTDLYEQYF. DNA for the CDR3: TGTGCCAGCAGTACGGACCTCTACGAGCAGTACTTC.

There are many counts of this clonotype. The chain couples TRBV12-3 or TRBV12-4 to TRBJ1-6; perhaps TRBD1 as D (6 bases). The CDR3 totals 13 residues. The V end lost 4 bases, the J end lost 8 bases, and 9 bases lay between the germline ends. The CDR3 spells CASSSEGDSPLHF. The CDR3 nucleotides are TGTGCCAGCAGTTCAGAGGGGGATTCACCCCTCCACTTT.

This clonotype has ten or more counts. V is TRBV12-3 or TRBV12-4 and J is TRBJ2-7; D not certain. The CDR3 totals 13 residues. V shed 0 bases and J shed 3 bases, with 6 bases lying between them. CDR3 residues: CASSLAENYEQYF. Here the CDR3 DNA reads TGTGCCAGCAGTTTAGCAGAGAACTACGAGCAGTACTTC.

In its sample, this clonotype was seen many times. The genes are TRBV5-1 and TRBJ1-4; D gene ambiguous. Trimming shortened V by 0 bases and J by 0 bases, and 3 bases separated the two germline ends. CDR3 length equals 14 residues. CDR1 is SGHRS and CDR2 is YFSETQ in the germline V gene. The CDR3 bases are TGCGCCAGCAGCTTGGATTCAACTAATGAAAAACTGTTTTTT. Encoded protein: CASSLDSTNEKLFF.

This clonotype was found many times. The genes are TRBV15 and TRBJ2-7, with D perhaps assigned TRBD1 or TRBD2 (5 bases each). The V and J ends lost 0 bases and 5 bases respectively, with 17 bases between them. Germline V gives CDR1 LNHNV, CDR2 YYDKDF (reference sequence). CDR3 size: 16 residues. CDR3 sequence reads: CATSRDHLGPRDEQYF. DNA of the CDR3: TGTGCCACCAGCAGAGATCATCTGGGACCCCGGGACGAGCAGTACTTC. The whole variable domain, remainder taken from reference TRBV15 and TRBJ2-7, is DAMVIQNPRYQVTQFGKPVTLSCSQTLNHNVMYWYQQKSSQAPKLLFHYYDKDFNNEADTPDNFQSRRPNTSFCFLDIRSPGLGDTAMYLCATSRDHLGPRDEQYFGPGTRLTVT.

There are many counts of this clonotype. V and J are TRBV12-3 or TRBV12-4 and TRBJ2-7, with D tentatively TRBD1 (6 bases). The V end was cut by 6 bases, the J end by 2 bases, with 11 bases between. This CDR3 contains 13 residues. The CDR3 DNA sequence: TGTGCCAGCAGCCGGACAGTGGCCTACGAGCAGTACTTC. Translated: CASSRTVAYEQYF.

This clonotype was picked up many times. The J gene is TRBJ2-5, the V gene TRBV7-2; tentatively, D is TRBD2 (6 bases). Germline lookup yields CDR1 SGHTA and CDR2 FQGNSA. The CDR3 runs to 16 residues. Trimming removed 6 bases at V and 5 bases at J, with 22 bases between. The DNA for the CDR3 is TGTGCCAGCAGTTCGTACGATGGGACTTTATGGGAGACCCAGTACTTC. It is translated as CASSSYDGTLWETQYF.

This clonotype was seen at least ten times. The chain combines TRBV9 with TRBJ2-1; 7 bases match TRBD2. The length of the CDR3 is 16 residues. V shed 4 bases, J shed 0 bases, and the junction held 7 bases outside the gene matches. Germline CDR1 SGDLS, CDR2 YYNGEE. This CDR3 is CASSSQAGSSYNEQFF. In nucleotides, the CDR3 is TGTGCCAGCAGCTCTCAAGCGGGAAGCTCCTACAATGAGCAGTTCTTC.

This clonotype was seen repeatedly, ten times or more. The rearrangement uses TRBV7-8 and TRBJ2-3; D is ambiguous. V lost 8 bases and J lost 3, with 15 bases in between. This CDR3 has 14 amino acids. Germline CDR1 is SGHVS and CDR2 is FQNEAQ. The CDR3 loop is CASDPGRPTDTQYF. The CDR3 DNA reads as TGTGCCAGCGATCCAGGTCGGCCTACAGATACGCAGTATTTT.

In its sample, this clonotype was seen a few times. The chain employs TRBV7-6 and TRBJ2-5, with no clear D. Trimming left V 5 bases short and J 3 bases short, with 16 bases between. The CDR3 is made up of 15 amino acids. The germline gives CDR1 SGHVS, CDR2 FNYEAQ. The CDR3 is CASSPTPLGKETQYF. The CDR3 DNA reads TGTGCCAGCAGCCCGACCCCCTTAGGGAAAGAGACCCAGTACTTC.

This clonotype was seen repeatedly, ten times or more. The chain links TRBV29-1 to TRBJ2-7, with D perhaps being TRBD1 or TRBD2 (5 bases each). The V and J ends lost 4 bases and 6 bases respectively, with 16 bases between them. This CDR3 spans 13 amino acids. Germline V gene data show CDR1 as SQVTM and CDR2 as ANQGSEA. As DNA, the CDR3 is TGCAGCGTTGTAGGGACCCAAGCCCTCGAGCAGTACTTC. Residues: CSVVGTQALEQYF.

This clonotype has at least ten counts. CDR3 residues: CATSIPDRNYGYTF. CDR3 coding DNA: TGTGCCACCAGCATCCCCGACAGAAACTATGGCTACACCTTC. The chain joins TRBV15 to TRBJ1-2, with D perhaps matching TRBD1 (5 bases). The germline V gene has CDR1 LNHNV and CDR2 YYDKDF (reference sequence). CDR3 length: 14 amino acids. Trimming left V 4 bases short and J 2 bases short, with 11 bases between.

About this clonotype itself: Relative to the germline gene, one junction end is altered; a read error may explain this. The chain links TRBV7-3 to TRBJ1-1; possible D gene TRBD1, 6 bases. This CDR3 comprises 13 residues. Germline V gene data show CDR1 as SGHTA and CDR2 as FQGTGA. The CDR3 protein is CGSSSGTNTEAFF. DNA of the CDR3: TGTGGCAGCAGCTCCGGGACAAACACTGAAGCTTTCTTT.

With regard to this clonotype: Being one base from a much bigger clone, this may be a read error. The chain carries TRBV7-3 and TRBJ1-1; D gene unclear. The CDR3 is 14 residues long. Germline V gene data show CDR1 as SGHTA and CDR2 as FQGTGA. This chain's CDR3 is CSSSLEAMNTEAFF. The CDR3 bases are TGTTCCAGCAGCTTAGAAGCGATGAACACTGAAGCTTTCTTT.

This clonotype was counted ten times or more. The chain joins TRBV7-9 to TRBJ2-1; 8 bases are a match to TRBD1. The V gene's germline CDR1 is SEHNR and CDR2 FQNEAQ (reference sequence). Trimming took 2 bases from V and 3 from J; bases not matched to a gene: 9. The CDR3 loop spans 17 amino acids. The CDR3 sequence: CASSLHRQGSGYNEQFF. CDR3 bases: TGTGCCAGCAGCTTACACAGACAGGGGTCAGGCTACAATGAGCAGTTCTTC.

Remarks on this clonotype: This may be a read error: a much more frequent sequence differs by one nucleotide. The J gene is TRBJ2-1, the V gene TRBV20-1, with D uncertain. The CDR3 length is 14 residues. Trimming took 0 bases from V and 0 from J, leaving 6 bases between them. Germline CDR1 and CDR2: DFQATT and SNEGSKA (reference sequence). The CDR3 nucleotides are TGCAGTGCTAGAGATTGGAGCTCCTACAATGAGCAGTTCTTC. Its protein is CSARDWSSYNEQFF.